Presented here are 30 T cell receptor beta chains from one specimen sequenced in a study of cytomegalovirus exposure and HLA in healthy donors. PCR primers comprised 60 Vbeta and 13 Jbeta primers. Sequencing was performed with immunoSEQ multiplex PCR; in TCRdb, only in-frame clones are kept and a portion is missing. Of about 160,000 clones in the sample, about 72% were seen once. The specimen was PBMCs. The receptors here all came from a man between 60 and 70 years old in good health and CMV-seronegative.

The J gene is TRBJ2-5, the V gene TRBV5-4; 8 nucleotides line up with TRBD1. The J segment lost 1 base and the V segment lost 4 bases, leaving 3 bases of the junction unmatched. Germline V CDR1 and CDR2: SGHNT, YYREEE (reference sequence). This CDR3 has 14 amino acids. This CDR3 reads CASSLGQGQETQYF. The DNA of the CDR3 is TGTGCCAGCAGCCTAGGACAGGGCCAAGAGACCCAGTACTTC.

This chain joins TRBV7-3 and TRBJ2-3; D is uncertain. Germline CDR1 reads SGHTA; CDR2 reads FQGTGA. The CDR3 loop spans 14 amino acids. V gave up 2 bases and J gave up 4 bases, with 10 bases separating them. The CDR3 spells CASSLGSESDTQYF. In DNA, the CDR3 is TGTGCCAGCAGCTTAGGTTCGGAGTCAGATACGCAGTATTTT.

J is TRBJ1-2 and V is TRBV30, with 7 bases that match TRBD1. Germline CDR1 and CDR2: GTSNPN and SVGIG (reference sequence). The CDR3 has 14 residues. The junction had 12 bases not matched to a gene; V was cut back by 3 bases and J by 8 bases. CDR3 bases: TGTGCCTGGAGGATAGGGACAGACGTAGGGGGCTACACCTTC. Protein sequence: CAWRIGTDVGGYTF.

V gene TRBV9 combines with J gene TRBJ2-3; 10 nucleotides agree with TRBD1. This CDR3 spans 15 amino acids. Germline loops: CDR1 SGDLS, CDR2 YYNGEE. Losses at the gene ends were 3 bases for V and 4 bases for J; bases not matched to a gene: 5. CDR3 in DNA: TGTGCCAGCAGCGCGACAGGGGGCCGGTCAGATACGCAGTATTTT. Amino acid sequence: CASSATGGRSDTQYF. The whole variable domain, filled in from reference TRBV9 and TRBJ2-3, reads DSGVTQTPKHLITATGQRVTLRCSPRSGDLSVYWYQQSLDQGLQFLIQYYNGEERAKGNILERFSAQQFPDLHSELNLSSLELGDSALYFCASSATGGRSDTQYFGPGTRLTVL.

The V call is TRBV7-9, the J call TRBJ2-7, with D perhaps TRBD2 (6 bases). The CDR3 consists of 14 residues. The V gene lost 5 bases and the J gene lost 2 bases, with 13 bases spanning the gap. CDR1 SEHNR and CDR2 FQNEAQ come from the germline V gene (reference sequence). The CDR3 loop is CASSGPGLPYEQYF. The CDR3 DNA reads as TGTGCCAGCAGCGGGCCGGGACTTCCCTACGAGCAGTACTTC.

The chain employs TRBV4-1 and TRBJ2-1; 10 positions match TRBD1. J lost 3 bases, V lost 2 bases, and 4 bases had no gene match. The CDR3 contains 16 residues. CDR1 is MGHRA and CDR2 is YSYEKL in the germline V gene. The CDR3 is CASSQRQGAGYNEQFF. The CDR3 nucleotides read TGCGCCAGCAGCCAAAGACAGGGGGCTGGCTACAATGAGCAGTTCTTC.

This chain connects TRBV7-6 to TRBJ2-7, with TRBD2 identical over 7 bases. CDR3 size: 18 residues. Germline CDR1 SGHVS, CDR2 FNYEAQ. V gave up 1 base and J gave up 4 bases; unmatched junction bases: 16. CDR3 coding DNA: TGTGCCAGCAGCTTAGTTCCTTTTACGGCTAGCGGAACTTACGAGCAGTACTTC. Translated: CASSLVPFTASGTYEQYF.

J is TRBJ2-5 and V is TRBV6-5; 8 nucleotides line up with TRBD1. TRBJ2-7 explains the end of the DNA better; the J call may be wrong. The CDR3 runs 15 residues. The germline gives CDR1 MNHEY, CDR2 SVGAGI. The DNA of the CDR3 is TGTGCCAGCAGTTACTCGGGGACAGGCTCCTACGAGCAGTACTTC. It translates to CASSYSGTGSYEQYF.

This chain joins TRBV6-5 and TRBJ2-3, with TRBD2 matching 7 bases. Germline lookup yields CDR1 MNHEY and CDR2 SVGAGI. Trimming removed 2 bases from V and 2 bases from J; junction bases left unmatched: 1. CDR3 length: 14 residues. CDR3 DNA sequence: TGTGCCAGCAGTTACCGGGGGGTCACAGATACGCAGTATTTT. Translated: CASSYRGVTDTQYF.

The chain links TRBV5-1 to TRBJ2-7; 9 positions match TRBD2. V trimming: 4 bases; J trimming: 2 bases; junction bases outside the gene matches: 4. Germline-derived CDR1 and CDR2 are SGHRS and YFSETQ. CDR3 length: 14 amino acids. CDR3 sequence (DNA): TGCGCCAGCAGCGGGCTAGCGGGGACCTACGAGCAGTACTTC. This sequence encodes CASSGLAGTYEQYF.

This chain connects TRBV7-9 to TRBJ2-2, with D perhaps matching TRBD2 (6 bases). The CDR3 is made up of 15 amino acids. Germline CDR1 SEHNR, CDR2 FQNEAQ (reference sequence). Trimming took off 4 bases at V and 2 bases at J, with 11 bases between the two ends. The CDR3 DNA is TGTGCCAGCAGCTCTTGGGGGGTTAACACCGGGGAGCTGTTTTTT. Residues: CASSSWGVNTGELFF.

J is TRBJ2-7 and V is TRBV29-1; TRBD2 matches 9 bases. The germline CDR1 and CDR2 sequences are SQVTM and ANQGSEA. The CDR3 loop spans 16 amino acids. Trimming at V came to 1 base and at J to 3 bases, leaving 10 bases not matched to a gene. In DNA, the CDR3 is TGCAGCGTTGAAGGGACGCTCAGCGGGGGGAGCTACGAGCAGTACTTC. Its translation is CSVEGTLSGGSYEQYF.

The rearrangement uses TRBV11-2 and TRBJ2-1, with D perhaps matching TRBD2 (8 bases). This CDR3 has 19 residues. The V end was cut by 5 bases, the J end by 4 bases, with 27 bases between. CDR1 and CDR2 (germline): SGHAT, FQNNGV. The CDR3 DNA reads TGTGCCAGCAGCCCTAGAGGGGGCGCGGGAGGTCGAACTTACAATGAGCAGTTCTTC. Amino acids: CASSPRGGAGGRTYNEQFF.

This sequence joins TRBV30 and TRBJ1-2; D call uncertain. V lost 5 bases and J lost 8, with 18 bases in between. The V gene's germline CDR1 is GTSNPN and CDR2 SVGIG (reference sequence). This CDR3 spans 13 amino acids. CDR3 loop: CAWHRTDTGGYTF. In DNA form, the CDR3 reads TGTGCCTGGCACCGGACCGATACGGGGGGCTACACCTTC.

The V and J genes are TRBV10-2 and TRBJ1-1; tentatively, D is TRBD1 (5 bases). Germline values: CDR1 WSHSY, CDR2 SAAADI. V lost 5 bases and J 1 base, leaving 14 bases between the germline ends. The CDR3 has 15 residues. CDR3 in amino acids: CASSQPSGENTEAFF. The CDR3 DNA is TGCGCCAGCAGTCAACCTTCGGGGGAGAACACTGAAGCTTTCTTT.

The V and J genes are TRBV15 and TRBJ2-7; 7 bases are a match to TRBD2. This CDR3 has 14 residues. J was trimmed by 2 bases and V by 6 bases; bases with no gene match: 7. Germline CDR1 and CDR2: LNHNV and YYDKDF (reference sequence). The CDR3 region is CATSGGRATYEQYF. DNA of the CDR3: TGTGCCACCAGTGGGGGGAGGGCCACCTACGAGCAGTACTTC.

The rearrangement links TRBV6-5 to TRBJ2-3, with 7 bases matching TRBD1. CDR3 size: 15 residues. Trimming at V came to 7 bases and at J to 4 bases, leaving 11 bases not matched to a gene. CDR1 is MNHEY, CDR2 SVGAGI, per germline. The CDR3 spells CASTHTSGQSDTQYF. In DNA form, the CDR3 reads TGTGCCAGCACTCACACATCGGGACAGTCAGATACGCAGTATTTT.

The genes are TRBV10-3 and TRBJ1-5, with D unresolved. V was pared by 5 bases and J by 0 bases, with 11 bases between. Germline V CDR1 and CDR2: ENHRY, SYGVKD. The CDR3 is 15 amino acids. The CDR3 here is CAISPGMDSNQPQHF. The CDR3 DNA is TGTGCCATCAGTCCAGGTATGGATAGCAATCAGCCCCAGCATTTT.

DNA for the CDR3: TGTGCCAGCAGCCCTACGGGACAGAGCCAAGAGACCCAGTACTTC. Its translation is CASSPTGQSQETQYF. V is TRBV7-3 and J is TRBJ2-5; TRBD1 agrees at 7 bases. Germline V gene lookup returns CDR1 SGHTA and CDR2 FQGTGA. With 5 bases clipped from V and 1 base from J, the junction kept 7 bases outside the gene matches. CDR3 length: 15 residues.

This chain connects TRBV19 to TRBJ2-1, with 9 bases fitting TRBD1. V was clipped by 6 bases and J by 7 bases; unmatched bases: 7. The CDR3 sequence is 14 residues long. Per germline, CDR1 LNHDA and CDR2 SQIVND (reference sequence). CDR3 loop: CASRTTGGWNEQFF. In DNA, the CDR3 is TGTGCCAGTAGGACTACAGGGGGCTGGAATGAGCAGTTCTTC.

This clone was recorded once. The genes are TRBV7-9 and TRBJ2-7, with D possibly TRBD1 on 6 matching bases. The CDR3 loop spans 15 amino acids. Trimming stripped 4 bases from V and 2 bases from J, with 15 bases between. CDR1 is SEHNR and CDR2 is FQNEAQ in the germline V gene (reference sequence). The CDR3 DNA sequence: TGTGCCAGCAGCTCCACCGGGACACCTACCTACGAGCAGTACTTC. Encoded protein: CASSSTGTPTYEQYF.

The chain joins TRBV5-1 to TRBJ2-7; TRBD1 matches 7 bases. The germline V gene has CDR1 SGHRS and CDR2 YFSETQ. There are 14 residues in the CDR3. V lost 3 bases to trimming and J lost 1 base; unmatched junction nucleotides: 4. The CDR3, as DNA: TGCGCCAGCAGCTGGGGGACAGAGTCCTACGAGCAGTACTTC. This codes for CASSWGTESYEQYF.

This clone came up once. The chain joins TRBV4-1 to TRBJ2-3, with 9 bases matching TRBD1. V was pared by 0 bases and J by 2 bases, with 3 bases of the junction left unmatched. The germline CDR1 and CDR2 sequences are MGHRA and YSYEKL. This CDR3 spans 16 amino acids. The CDR3 here is CASSQEGQGNTDTQYF. CDR3 DNA: TGCGCCAGCAGCCAAGAGGGACAGGGAAACACAGATACGCAGTATTTT.

The rearrangement links TRBV28 to TRBJ1-4; the D gene is possibly TRBD1 (5 bases). CDR3 length: 12 residues. Germline V lookup: CDR1 MDHEN, CDR2 SYDVKM. Trimming removed 6 bases from V and 10 bases from J, with 12 bases in between. This chain's CDR3 is CASREGRGKLFF. The CDR3 nucleotides read TGTGCCAGCAGGGAGGGACGTGGAAAACTGTTTTTT.

This chain links TRBV5-1 with TRBJ2-3; TRBD2 matches at 9 bases. The CDR3 is 14 residues long. The germline V gene has CDR1 SGHRS and CDR2 YFSETQ. The ends lost 5 bases at V and 5 bases at J; junction bases unmatched: 6. The CDR3 protein is CASSLAGVEDTQYF. The CDR3 bases are TGCGCCAGCAGTTTAGCGGGAGTTGAAGATACGCAGTATTTT.

The chain uses TRBV30 and TRBJ2-2; 8 bases map to TRBD2. From germline, CDR1 is GTSNPN and CDR2 SVGIG (reference sequence). V lost 2 bases to trimming and J lost 3 bases; unmatched junction nucleotides: 11. The CDR3 is 17 residues long. The CDR3 DNA sequence: TGTGCCTGGAGTTCAGGAGCGGGAGTTGTTGACACCGGGGAGCTGTTTTTT. Amino acids: CAWSSGAGVVDTGELFF.

The V gene is TRBV9, the J gene TRBJ2-1, with unresolved D. Germline CDR1 is SGDLS and CDR2 is YYNGEE. The V and J ends lost 0 bases and 2 bases respectively, with 6 bases between them. CDR3 length: 14 residues. The CDR3 DNA follows: TGTGCCAGCAGCGTAGCTATGACCTACAATGAGCAGTTCTTC. It specifies CASSVAMTYNEQFF. Filled out from reference TRBV9 and TRBJ2-1, the complete variable domain reads DSGVTQTPKHLITATGQRVTLRCSPRSGDLSVYWYQQSLDQGLQFLIQYYNGEERAKGNILERFSAQQFPDLHSELNLSSLELGDSALYFCASSVAMTYNEQFFGPGTRLTVL.

The chain employs TRBV7-9 and TRBJ2-2, with D uncertain. Germline V gives CDR1 SEHNR, CDR2 FQNEAQ (reference sequence). This CDR3 spans 15 amino acids. V lost 1 base, J lost 4 bases, and 10 bases lay in between. CDR3 region: CASSLGATSTGELFF. The CDR3, as DNA: TGTGCCAGCAGCTTAGGGGCGACCAGCACCGGGGAGCTGTTTTTT.

The chain's CDR3 is CASSEYGQGIVNYGYTF. CDR3 nucleotides: TGTGCCAGCAGTGAATATGGACAGGGGATTGTTAACTATGGCTACACCTTC. V is TRBV6-4 and J is TRBJ1-2; 9 nucleotides line up with TRBD1. The germline V gene encodes CDR1 MRHNA and CDR2 SNTAGT. V lost 3 bases to trimming and J lost 1 base; unmatched junction nucleotides: 9. This CDR3 is 17 amino acids long.

This chain joins TRBV16 and TRBJ2-5; tentative D call: TRBD1 (5 bases). The germline V gene has CDR1 KGHSY and CDR2 FQNENV. The CDR3 is 13 amino acids. Trimming took 4 bases from V and 5 from J, leaving 11 bases between them. CDR3 sequence reads: CASSLDRLETQYF. The CDR3 nucleotides read TGTGCCAGCAGCCTTGACAGATTGGAGACCCAGTACTTC.